This T cell receptor beta chain was recorded in a study of cytomegalovirus exposure and HLA in healthy donors. Study findings and constraints: Most TCR sequences were seen very rarely across donors, but some public TCRs occurred in many. A later analysis found common viral pathogens apparently linked to several of the most significant clusters. Immune exposure was documented only through CMV serostatus. Certain sequence variants were highly shared and formed a cluster, and this cluster was likely a sequencing artifact.

Germline CDR1 is LNHDA and CDR2 is SQIVND (reference sequence). The junction had 14 bases not matched to a gene; V was cut back by 3 bases and J by 0 bases. The CDR3 consists of 19 residues. Vbeta (60) and Jbeta (13) primers were used in the PCR. Profiled with immunoSEQ multiplex PCR; TCRdb holds only in-frame clones, not every one. The repertoire holds about 84,000 clones, more than 70% seen once, with roughly 2.5% in the top ten. About this clone itself: The target antigen is unknown.

Sample: PBMCs. The rearrangement uses TRBV19 and TRBJ2-7; 10 bases fit TRBD2. The source of this sequence is a male donor in good health and CMV-seropositive. The CDR3 is CASSIQGSGASGSSYEQYF. CDR3 in DNA: TGTGCCAGTAGTATTCAGGGTTCCGGGGCTAGCGGGAGCTCCTACGAGCAGTACTTC.